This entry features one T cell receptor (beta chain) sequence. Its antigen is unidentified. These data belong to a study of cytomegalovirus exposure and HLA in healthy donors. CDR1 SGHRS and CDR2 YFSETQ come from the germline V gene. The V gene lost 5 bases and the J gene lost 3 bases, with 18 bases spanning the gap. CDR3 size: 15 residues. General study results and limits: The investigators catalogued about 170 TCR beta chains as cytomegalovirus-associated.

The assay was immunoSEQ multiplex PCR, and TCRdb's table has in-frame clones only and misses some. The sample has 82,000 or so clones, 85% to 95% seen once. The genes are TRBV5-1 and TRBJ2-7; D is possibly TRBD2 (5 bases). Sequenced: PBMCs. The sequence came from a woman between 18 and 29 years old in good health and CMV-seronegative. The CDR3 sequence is CASSPSGTKLYEQYF. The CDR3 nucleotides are TGCGCCAGCAGTCCAAGCGGAACAAAGCTCTACGAGCAGTACTTC.